The TCR beta chain under discussion was sequenced for a study of Ad26.COV2.S vaccination and SARS-CoV-2 variants. Study-level background: Donor was one of the participants in the Ad26.COV2.S arm of the COV1001 trial. Overall study results and limits: Spike-specific responses of CD8+ and CD4+ T cells were reported to display substantial breadth after vaccination.

Profiled with immunoSEQ multiplex PCR; TCRdb holds only in-frame clones, not every one. The sample records 250,000 or so clones, approximately 88% being singletons. In regard to this clone: The antigen is unknown. The sample has other DNA sequences that encode this CDR3 too.

Described treatment: some 20 received Ad26.COV2.S at low or high dose, single or two shots; several received placebo; per-sample allocation not given. Following the first vaccine or placebo injection, samples were taken on day 63. The CDR3 contains 11 residues. Germline lookup yields CDR1 MNHEY and CDR2 SMNVEV (reference sequence). V was pared by 5 bases and J by 2 bases, with 1 base between. The J gene is TRBJ2-1, the V gene TRBV27, with unresolved D. This sequence originates from a person aged 18-65 years who received the Ad26.COV2.S COVID-19 vaccine or a placebo. The material was peripheral blood, obtained in a trial of Ad26.COV2.S vaccine versus placebo. The CDR3 bases are TGTGCCAGCAGTGCCTACAATGAGCAGTTCTTC. Its translation is CASSAYNEQFF.